One sample yielded the 12 T cell receptor beta chains listed below, sequenced in a study of T cells in Graves' hyperthyroidism and ophthalmopathy. RNA transcripts were the template for amplifying TCR beta CDR3 regions. The primer set for the first-round RT-PCR of the TCR CDR3 was HTBI. TCRdb re-called the multiplex PCR reads through MiXCR, storing one row per CDR3 protein. The sample includes over 500,000 distinct CDR3 sequences, 15% to 20% seen only once; the top ten take less than 30%. Sequencing was carried out using blood. These receptor sequences come from a young woman with Graves' ophthalmopathy.

Ten or more counts support this clonotype. The chain uses TRBV20-1 and TRBJ2-2, with 7 bases matching TRBD1. Germline V gene sequence: CDR1 DFQATT, CDR2 SNEGSKA (reference sequence). The V gene end was trimmed by 6 bases and the J gene end by 2 bases; junction bases not matched to a gene: 9. The CDR3 totals 15 residues. This CDR3 is CSADSRTGNTGELFF. As DNA, the CDR3 is TGCAGTGCCGACTCCCGGACAGGCAACACCGGGGAGCTGTTTTTT.

This chain connects TRBV9 to TRBJ2-6; TRBD2 is a possible D gene (5 bases). Germline V gene lookup returns CDR1 SGDLS and CDR2 YYNGEE. V lost 0 bases to trimming and J lost 1 base, with 14 bases between them. The CDR3 loop spans 18 amino acids. CDR3 in DNA: TGTGCCAGCAGCGTAGTCCCCAGCGGCGTTTCTGGGGCCAACGTCCTGACTTTC. Protein: CASSVVPSGVSGANVLTF. Combining the CDR3 with reference TRBV9 and TRBJ2-6 gives the whole variable domain DSGVTQTPKHLITATGQRVTLRCSPRSGDLSVYWYQQSLDQGLQFLIQYYNGEERAKGNILERFSAQQFPDLHSELNLSSLELGDSALYFCASSVVPSGVSGANVLTFGAGSRLTVL.

This clonotype has a count of ten or more. The rearrangement links TRBV7-2 to TRBJ2-3; D unclear. The CDR3 totals 13 residues. Trimming removed 2 bases at V and 0 bases at J, with 3 bases between. Germline V gene data show CDR1 as SGHTA and CDR2 as FQGNSA. The CDR3 sequence: CASSLWSTDTQYF. The CDR3 DNA sequence: TGTGCCAGCAGCTTATGGAGCACAGATACGCAGTATTTT.

In DNA, the CDR3 is TGTGCCAGCAGCTCCTCGACAGGCTCCTACGAGCAGTACTTC. It specifies CASSSSTGSYEQYF. V is TRBV11-3 and J is TRBJ2-7; D possibly corresponds to TRBD1 (6 bases). V dropped 4 bases and J dropped 0 bases, with 10 bases sitting between them. The CDR3 runs to 14 residues. CDR1 is SGHNT and CDR2 is YENEEA in the germline V gene.

This clonotype has ten or more counts. The V call is TRBV20-1, the J call TRBJ2-3, with 8 bases lining up with TRBD2. V was clipped by 1 base and J by 0 bases; unmatched bases: 6. Germline V lookup: CDR1 DFQATT, CDR2 SNEGSKA (reference sequence). The CDR3 sequence is 16 residues long. CDR3 bases: TGCAGTGCTAGAGCGTTGAGCGGGGGCAGCACAGATACGCAGTATTTT. This sequence encodes CSARALSGGSTDTQYF.

The chain employs TRBV6-2 or TRBV6-3 and TRBJ1-5; D is perhaps TRBD1 (5 bases). CDR3 length: 15 residues. Looked up from germline, CDR1 is MNHEY and CDR2 is SVGEGT. The V end was cut by 4 bases, the J end by 7 bases, with 17 bases between. Here the CDR3 reads CASSSPSGPEQPQHF. CDR3 coding DNA: TGTGCCAGCAGTTCCCCGTCAGGGCCCGAGCAGCCCCAGCATTTT.

This clonotype was counted at least ten times. The chain carries TRBV3-1 and TRBJ2-5; 11 nucleotides agree with TRBD2. The CDR3 is made up of 17 amino acids. Germline CDR1 is LGHDT and CDR2 is YNNKEL (reference sequence). Losses at the gene ends were 2 bases for V and 1 base for J; bases not matched to a gene: 6. The CDR3 nucleotides are TGTGCCAGCAGCCAACTGGGGACTAGCGGACTCCAAGAGACCCAGTACTTC. Amino acid sequence: CASSQLGTSGLQETQYF.

This clonotype showed up many times. CDR3 nucleotides: TGTGCCAGCAGTTTACGACAGAGGAATTCACCCCTCCACTTT. Protein: CASSLRQRNSPLHF. This chain connects TRBV12-3 or TRBV12-4 to TRBJ1-6, with a possible D match to TRBD1 (5 bases). The CDR3 is 14 amino acids. V lost 2 bases and J 7 bases, leaving 9 bases between the germline ends.

This clonotype was observed at least ten times. J is TRBJ2-4 and V is TRBV20-1; a weak D match, TRBD2 (5 bases). Germline V gives CDR1 DFQATT, CDR2 SNEGSKA (reference sequence). V lost 7 bases to trimming and J lost 5 bases, with 15 bases between them. The CDR3 spans 13 residues. CDR3 residues: CSVDSRRENIQYF. The CDR3 DNA reads as TGCAGTGTGGATAGCCGGCGGGAAAACATTCAGTACTTC.

The sample holds many counts of this clonotype. The V and J genes are TRBV5-1 and TRBJ2-7; D ambiguous. The germline V gene encodes CDR1 SGHRS and CDR2 YFSETQ. The ends were cut back, 0 bases at V and 2 bases at J, with 6 bases in the middle. The CDR3 covers 13 residues. CDR3 loop: CASSLVPTYEQYF. CDR3 bases: TGCGCCAGCAGCTTGGTACCCACCTACGAGCAGTACTTC.

This clonotype has only a few counts. The chain is built from TRBV7-9 and TRBJ1-4, with TRBD1 matching over 10 bases. Germline CDR1 and CDR2: SEHNR and FQNEAQ (reference sequence). V shed 0 bases, J shed 6 bases, and the junction held 4 bases outside the gene matches. The CDR3 has 16 residues. The CDR3 bases are TGTGCCAGCAGCTTAGCTCGACAGGGGGCGGATGAAAAACTGTTTTTT. Encoded protein: CASSLARQGADEKLFF.

Many counts were recorded for this clonotype. The chain links TRBV7-8 to TRBJ1-5, with 8 bases that match TRBD1. V shed 4 bases, J shed 7 bases, and the junction held 3 bases outside the gene matches. Per the germline V gene, CDR1 is SGHVS and CDR2 is FQNEAQ. The CDR3 is made up of 13 amino acids. CDR3 sequence: CASSSTGVQPQHF. In DNA, the CDR3 is TGTGCCAGCAGCTCGACAGGGGTCCAGCCCCAGCATTTT.